One and the same sample provided the 4 T cell receptor beta chains below, sequenced in a study of vaccination and CD4 T cells after COVID-19. These receptors' antigens are unknown. The assay that was used to sequence DNA from cultured CD4+ T cells was the Oncomine TCR Beta short-read assay. TCRdb re-called the PCR reads with MiXCR, one entry per CDR3 protein. The sample consists of around 15,000 distinct CDR3 sequences, about three quarters of them appearing once. The treatment was: approximately nine-day PBMC culture with coronavirus spike peptide pools or control peptides (ViraFEST assay). Specimen: CD4+ T cells from blood, cultured in vitro. The receptor source for this set is a human donor who had recovered from COVID-19.

This clonotype appeared once. The chain uses TRBV7-3 and TRBJ2-7; 8 bases match TRBD2. The ends lost 3 bases at V and 5 bases at J; junction bases unmatched: 6. The V gene's germline CDR1 is SGHTA and CDR2 FQGTGA. CDR3 length: 14 residues. As DNA, the CDR3 is TGTGCCAGCAGCTTCGGACTAGCTTCCCACGAGCAGTACTTC. Translating gives CASSFGLASHEQYF.

This rearrangement joins TRBV7-2 to TRBJ1-2; TRBD1 aligns across 7 bases. The CDR3 has 16 amino acids. V gave up 2 bases and J gave up 5 bases; unmatched junction bases: 11. Germline V CDR1 and CDR2: SGHTA, FQGNSA. CDR3 loop: CASSLRGTGTDYGYTF. The CDR3 region has the DNA TGTGCCAGCAGCTTAAGGGGTACCGGGACAGATTATGGCTACACCTTC.

This clonotype was found a few times. The gene calls are TRBV20-1 and TRBJ1-6; weak D call: TRBD1 (5 bases). This CDR3 has 17 amino acids. The V and J ends lost 3 bases and 5 bases respectively, with 20 bases between them. Germline CDR1 is DFQATT and CDR2 is SNEGSKA (reference sequence). DNA of the CDR3: TGCAGTGCTAGGCTTCATGGGGGAGTGTTAAATAATTCACCCCTCCACTTT. It yields the protein CSARLHGGVLNNSPLHF.

The rearrangement uses TRBV7-9 and TRBJ1-2; maybe TRBD1 (6 bases). Trimming took 5 bases from V and 0 from J, leaving 16 bases between them. Per germline, CDR1 SEHNR and CDR2 FQNEAQ (reference sequence). The CDR3 is 16 amino acids. Here the CDR3 DNA reads TGTGCCAGCAGCCTAGGACAGATCGCCTCTAACTATGGCTACACCTTC. Its protein is CASSLGQIASNYGYTF.